The TCR beta chain described here comes from a study of human T cells and chemical hapten exposure. Study-wide results and limits: As the donors had alopecia, their immune response may differ from healthy people's. Against controls, expanded TCRs gave rise to significantly more large CDR3 similarity clusters.

Under the authors' procedure: There were a median of around 97,000 TCRs per sample, with a range from 23,224 to 690,600. In TCRdb, the RACE reads were re-called with MiXCR into one record per CDR3 protein. The V and J calls here are based on TCRdb, not the publication. The sample carries 50,000 or so distinct CDR3 sequences, around 9.3% recorded once. Worth noting for this clonotype: Its antigen is currently unknown.

The J segment lost 5 bases and the V segment lost 0 bases, leaving 1 base of the junction unmatched. Germline assignment: CDR1 SGHRS and CDR2 YFSETQ. The CDR3 consists of 14 residues. Regarding time point: patch test 1, 2 weeks after DPC sensitization. Treatment described: therapeutic diphenylcyclopropenone sensitization with weekly scalp DPC. Sequences were derived from whole blood, sampled in connection with sensitization to the hapten diphenylcyclopropenone (DPC). The sequence came from a woman aged 50 to 60 with alopecia areata. Some clones in this sample may be carry-over from other donors' samples. The chain uses TRBV5-1 and TRBJ2-3; 9 bases line up with TRBD1. CDR3 sequence (DNA): TGCGCCAGCAGCTTGGAGGGACAGGGAGATACGCAGTATTTT. Protein sequence: CASSLEGQGDTQYF.